A single sample gave rise to the 3 T cell receptor beta chains below, sequenced in a study of somatic mutations in cytotoxic T cells in rheumatoid arthritis. The repertoire was sequenced with immunoSEQ multiplex PCR; TCRdb's copy has only in-frame clones and lacks some. The table shows more than 15,000 clones, with 75% to 90% occurring only once. The sequenced sample was CD8+ T cells sorted from blood. The receptors come from an adult with rheumatoid arthritis.

The chain uses TRBV7-9 and TRBJ1-2; D possibly corresponds to TRBD1 (6 bases). CDR3 length: 13 residues. Trimming pared 5 bases from V and 4 bases from J, leaving 11 bases between. From germline, CDR1 is SEHNR and CDR2 FQNEAQ (reference sequence). The CDR3 here is CASSPGEGYGYTF. Written as DNA, the CDR3 is TGTGCCAGCAGCCCAGGGGAGGGCTATGGCTACACCTTC.

The V and J genes are TRBV5-6 and TRBJ2-7; tentative D call: TRBD2 (5 bases). Trimming removed 4 bases at V and 3 bases at J, with 8 bases between. The CDR3 is 12 residues long. Germline V gives CDR1 SGHDT, CDR2 YYEEEE. CDR3: CASSLGVYEQYF. The CDR3 DNA follows: TGTGCCAGCAGCCTGGGAGTCTACGAGCAGTACTTC.

V gene TRBV5-6 combines with J gene TRBJ2-5; 14 bases are a match to TRBD2. V was clipped by 4 bases and J by 8 bases; unmatched bases: 19. The CDR3 extends over 19 amino acids. Per germline, CDR1 SGHDT and CDR2 YYEEEE. The CDR3 protein is CASSGPGTSGGSWKGTQYF. DNA of the CDR3: TGTGCCAGCAGCGGACCCGGGACTAGCGGGGGCTCGTGGAAGGGAACCCAGTACTTC.